The 4 T cell receptor beta chains listed next were all sequenced from one sample in a study of cytomegalovirus exposure and HLA in healthy donors. PCR involved 60 Vbeta and 13 Jbeta primers. Sequencing used immunoSEQ multiplex PCR; TCRdb keeps in-frame clones, though not all of them. The sample includes about 160,000 clones. Sequenced material: PBMCs. Receptors originate from a young man in good health and CMV-seronegative.

The chain carries TRBV25-1 and TRBJ2-5; 10 nucleotides match TRBD2. V gave up 7 bases and J gave up 5 bases; unmatched junction bases: 10. CDR3 size: 15 residues. From germline, CDR1 is MGHDK and CDR2 SYGVNS. Written as DNA, the CDR3 is TGTGCCAGCAATAACCTAGCGGGAGTAGCGGAGACCCAGTACTTC. Translated, it gives CASNNLAGVAETQYF. Based on the CDR3 plus reference TRBV25-1 and TRBJ2-5, the full variable domain is EADIYQTPRYLVIGTGKKITLECSQTMGHDKMYWYQQDPGMELHLIHYSYGVNSTEKGDLSSESTVSRIRTEHFPLTLESARPSHTSQYLCASNNLAGVAETQYFGPGTRLLVL.

The chain couples TRBV4-1 to TRBJ2-7; 7 positions match TRBD2. Looked up from germline, CDR1 is MGHRA and CDR2 is YSYEKL. This CDR3 has 13 amino acids. Trimming cost V 4 bases and J 2 bases; bases outside gene matches: 2. This CDR3 is CASSPSGTYEQYF. The CDR3 region has the DNA TGCGCCAGCAGCCCTAGCGGTACCTACGAGCAGTACTTC.

J is TRBJ1-1 and V is TRBV27; 9 nucleotides match TRBD1. The V and J ends lost 7 bases and 1 base, in that order; junction bases with no gene match: 10. The CDR3 has 16 residues. From germline, CDR1 is MNHEY and CDR2 SMNVEV (reference sequence). The CDR3 loop is CASNTRPGQGNTEAFF. Here the CDR3 DNA reads TGTGCCAGCAACACGCGACCGGGACAGGGGAACACTGAAGCTTTCTTT.

The chain joins TRBV19 to TRBJ2-7, with TRBD2 as a possible D gene (6 bases). Trimming shortened V by 4 bases and J by 3 bases, and 19 bases separated the two germline ends. Germline CDR1 and CDR2: LNHDA and SQIVND (reference sequence). This CDR3 is 16 amino acids long. The DNA of the CDR3 is TGTGCCAGTAGTAGAGTCGGGACTGGATCCGACTACGAGCAGTACTTC. It codes for CASSRVGTGSDYEQYF.